This T cell receptor (beta chain) is from a study of blood T cell repertoires in COVID-19. In the study overall: Samples came from the United States, Italy and Spain, spanning acute and convalescent COVID-19.

This CDR3 contains 15 residues. CDR1 SQVTM and CDR2 ANQGSEA come from the germline V gene. Trimming cost V 0 bases and J 4 bases, with 16 bases left between them. Using immunoSEQ multiplex PCR, the repertoire was profiled, and TCRdb retains in-frame clones only, with some absent. The sample records about 290,000 clones, nearly 90% being singletons. This rearrangement joins TRBV29-1 to TRBJ2-7; D may be TRBD2 (6 bases). The sample taken for sequencing was peripheral blood. The source is a woman aged 25-40 years with COVID-19, enrolled during active disease. The CDR3 DNA follows: TGCAGCGTTGAAGATCCTGTGGAGGGAAGGTACGAGCAGTACTTC. Its protein is CSVEDPVEGRYEQYF.